This T cell receptor (beta chain) was observed in a study of blood T cell repertoires in COVID-19. About the study: Sources were T cells, B-cell-depleted T cells, or PBMCs; the material itself was cDNA or gDNA.

Original methodology: Estimated nucleated cell counts came from reference gene primer amplification. Assay used: immunoSEQ multiplex PCR; TCRdb lists only in-frame clones, some missing. The D gene and trimming were derived from the DNA, and the V and J assignments and clone size from that table. The sample lists about 150,000 clones, about 80% occurring once. CDR3 size: 14 residues. The trim removed 5 bases at V and 4 bases at J, leaving 5 bases unmatched. Germline V gene data show CDR1 as KGHSH and CDR2 as LQKENI. This receptor was taken from a woman older than 75 with acute or convalescent COVID-19. J is TRBJ2-1 and V is TRBV18; 7 bases are a match to TRBD1. The sequenced sample consisted of peripheral blood. DNA for the CDR3: TGTGCCAGCTCAGGAATGACAGGGTACAATGAGCAGTTCTTC. This encodes CASSGMTGYNEQFF.